This T cell receptor beta chain was documented in a study of T cell repertoires in cytomegalovirus infection. Turning to the study itself: Public TCR beta signatures indicated both CMV infection and matching HLA type. Findings and limits, study-wide: The ex vivo response showed dominance by HLA-C-restricted CMV-specific TCR beta clonotypes. Adding up the frequency of public TCR beta families identified people who carried CMV plus the relevant HLA.

This clonotype has at least ten counts. Its antigen is currently unknown. TCRdb reanalysed the reads using MiXCR and keeps one entry per CDR3 protein. This table holds about 260,000 distinct CDR3 sequences, roughly an eighth found once. CDR1 and CDR2 (germline): SGHTA, FQGNSA. V shed 7 bases, J shed 8 bases, and the junction held 12 bases outside the gene matches. This CDR3 is 16 amino acids long. This chain links TRBV7-2 with TRBJ2-4, with 12 bases lining up with TRBD1. What was sequenced was PBMCs. This sequence was found in a human donor in good health (CMV status not recorded). Some clones in this sample may be carry-over from other donors' samples. The DNA for the CDR3 is TGTGCCAGCACCAAACGGGGACAGGGGGCGTCGGACATTCAGTACTTC. Its protein product is CASTKRGQGASDIQYF.